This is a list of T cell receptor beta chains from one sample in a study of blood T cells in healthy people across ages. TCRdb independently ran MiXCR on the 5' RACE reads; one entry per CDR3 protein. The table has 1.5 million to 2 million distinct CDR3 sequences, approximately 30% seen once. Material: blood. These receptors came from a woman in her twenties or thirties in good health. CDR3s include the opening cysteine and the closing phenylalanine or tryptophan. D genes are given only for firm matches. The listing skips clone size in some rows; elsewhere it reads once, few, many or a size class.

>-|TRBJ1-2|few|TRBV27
CASSLWGVSYGYTF
TGTGCCAGCAGTCTTTGGGGGGTCAGCTATGGCTACACCTTC
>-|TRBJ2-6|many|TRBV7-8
CASSFLEKGTSGANVLTF
TGTGCCAGCAGCTTTCTAGAAAAGGGGACCTCTGGGGCCAACGTCCTGACTTTC
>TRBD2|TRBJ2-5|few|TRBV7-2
CASRHAGGRETQYF
TGTGCCAGCCGCCATGCGGGGGGGAGGGAGACCCAGTACTTC
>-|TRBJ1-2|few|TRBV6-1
CASSVRQGDGYTF
TGTGCCAGCAGTGTACGGCAGGGTGATGGCTACACCTTC
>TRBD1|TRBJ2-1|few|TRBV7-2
CASSLTGVGLFF
TGTGCCAGCAGCTTGACAGGGGTAGGTCTGTTCTTC
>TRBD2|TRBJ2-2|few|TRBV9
CASSVAGGPTGELFF
TGTGCCAGCAGCGTAGCGGGGGGGCCCACCGGGGAGCTGTTTTTT
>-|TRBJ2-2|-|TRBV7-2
CASTRGAGNTGELFF
TGTGCCAGCACTCGGGGGGCAGGGAACACCGGGGAGCTGTTTTTT
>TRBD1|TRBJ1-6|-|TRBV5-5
CASSLTGDAPLHF
TGTGCCAGCAGCTTGACAGGGGACGCACCCCTCCACTTT
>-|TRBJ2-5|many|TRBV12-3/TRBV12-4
CASTWTGQETQYF
TGTGCCAGCACCTGGACGGGACAAGAGACCCAGTACTTC
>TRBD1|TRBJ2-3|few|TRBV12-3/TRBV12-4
CASNPQGTSTDTQYF
TGTGCCAGCAATCCACAGGGGACCTCCACAGATACGCAGTATTTT
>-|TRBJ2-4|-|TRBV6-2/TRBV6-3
CASSFSLVKNIQYF
TGTGCCAGCAGTTTTTCACTAGTAAAAAACATTCAGTACTTC
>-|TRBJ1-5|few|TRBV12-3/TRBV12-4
CASSLGGLQQPQHF
TGTGCCAGCAGTTTGGGGGGCCTCCAGCAGCCCCAGCATTTT
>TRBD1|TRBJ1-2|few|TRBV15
CATSTSPGQAYGYTF
TGTGCCACCAGCACATCACCGGGACAGGCCTATGGCTACACCTTC
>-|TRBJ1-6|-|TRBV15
CATSIAVVSPLHF
TGTGCCACCAGCATCGCCGTGGTTTCACCCCTCCACTTT
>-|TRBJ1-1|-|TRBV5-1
CASSLRMTGNTEAFF
TGCGCCAGCAGCCTCCGAATGACAGGGAACACTGAAGCTTTCTTT
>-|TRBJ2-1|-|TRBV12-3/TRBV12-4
CASSLCSEQFF
TGTGCCAGCAGTTTATGTAGTGAGCAGTTCTTC
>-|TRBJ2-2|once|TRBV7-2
CASSFQRGGTGELFF
TGTGCCAGCAGCTTTCAAAGGGGGGGGACCGGGGAGCTGTTTTTT
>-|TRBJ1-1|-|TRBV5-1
CTSSLLLGGAARAFF
TGCACCAGCAGCCTCCTCTTGGGGGGGGCGGCGAGGGCTTTCTTT
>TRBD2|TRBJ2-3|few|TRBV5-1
CASSSTGTSVTSTDTQYF
TGCGCCAGCAGCTCGACCGGGACTAGCGTAACTAGCACAGATACGCAGTATTTT
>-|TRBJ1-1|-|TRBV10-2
CASRETGQVTEAFF
TGCGCCAGCAGGGAGACCGGACAAGTCACTGAAGCTTTCTTT
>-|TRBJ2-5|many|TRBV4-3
CASSQGGAAQETQYF
TGCGCCAGCAGCCAAGGTGGGGCGGCCCAAGAGACCCAGTACTTC
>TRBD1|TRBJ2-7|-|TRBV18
CTSSPKGAVYEQYF
TGTACCAGCTCACCGAAGGGGGCGGTCTACGAGCAGTACTTC
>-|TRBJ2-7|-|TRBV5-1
CASSSARFGQEGEQYF
TGCGCCAGCAGCTCCGCCAGGTTTGGCCAAGAAGGGGAGCAGTACTTC
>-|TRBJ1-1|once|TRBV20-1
CSARDAGGSEAFF
TGCAGTGCTAGAGATGCCGGGGGATCTGAGGCTTTCTTT
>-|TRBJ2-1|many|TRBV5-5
CASSSEGNEQFF
TGTGCCAGCAGCTCTGAGGGGAATGAGCAGTTCTTC
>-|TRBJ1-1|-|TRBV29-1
CSVEGSSTWYTEAFF
TGCAGCGTTGAAGGGTCTAGTACGTGGTACACTGAAGCTTTCTTT
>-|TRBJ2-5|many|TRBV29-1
CSVERGRETQYF
TGCAGCGTAGAGAGAGGTCGGGAGACCCAGTACTTC
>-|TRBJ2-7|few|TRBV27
CASSQRELDYEQYF
TGTGCCAGCAGTCAACGGGAGTTGGACTACGAGCAGTACTTC
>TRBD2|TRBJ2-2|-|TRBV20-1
CSAPRWTSGSTGELFF
TGCAGTGCCCCTCGGTGGACTAGCGGGAGCACCGGGGAGCTGTTTTTT
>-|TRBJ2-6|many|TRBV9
CASRQSGANVLTF
TGTGCCAGCAGACAATCTGGGGCCAACGTCCTGACTTTC
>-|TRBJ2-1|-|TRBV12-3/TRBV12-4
CASSEIYNEQFF
TGTGCCAGCAGTGAAATCTACAATGAGCAGTTCTTC
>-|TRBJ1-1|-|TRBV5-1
CASSLTVVAEAFF
TGCGCCAGCAGCTTAACGGTTGTGGCTGAAGCTTTCTTT
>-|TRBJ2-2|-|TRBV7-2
CASSLSLTGGLFF
TGTGCCAGCAGCTTATCTCTGACAGGAGGACTGTTTTTT
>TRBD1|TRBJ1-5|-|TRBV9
CASSAWDRLIDQPQHF
TGTGCCAGCAGCGCCTGGGACAGGTTAATCGATCAGCCCCAGCATTTT
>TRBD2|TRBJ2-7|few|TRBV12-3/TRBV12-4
CASRGGFKDEQYF
TGTGCCAGCCGCGGGGGGTTCAAGGACGAGCAGTACTTC
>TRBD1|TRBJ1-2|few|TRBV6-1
CASSEPGQGANGYTF
TGTGCCAGCAGTGAGCCGGGACAGGGGGCCAATGGCTACACCTTC
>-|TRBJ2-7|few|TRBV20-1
CSARDGVTGRGEQYF
TGCAGTGCTAGAGATGGGGTAACAGGGCGGGGTGAGCAGTACTTC
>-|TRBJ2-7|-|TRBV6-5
CASRDGNYNEQYF
TGTGCCAGCAGGGACGGGAATTACAATGAGCAGTACTTC
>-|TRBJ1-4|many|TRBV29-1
CSVVAVGEKLFF
TGCAGCGTTGTCGCAGTGGGCGAAAAACTGTTTTTT
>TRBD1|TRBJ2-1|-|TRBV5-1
CASFMGQGSYNEQFF
TGCGCCAGCTTTATGGGACAGGGCTCCTACAATGAGCAGTTCTTC
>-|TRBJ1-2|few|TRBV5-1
CASSLPSPYGYTF
TGCGCCAGCAGCTTGCCCTCTCCCTATGGCTACACCTTC
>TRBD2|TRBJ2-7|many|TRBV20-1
CSARGLAGTEQYF
TGCAGTGCTAGGGGACTAGCGGGAACCGAGCAGTACTTC
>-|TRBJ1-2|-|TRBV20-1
CSAQDSSGDGYTF
TGCAGTGCTCAGGACTCTTCAGGGGATGGCTACACCTTC
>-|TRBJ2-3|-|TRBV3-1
CASSPRATQGVTDTQYF
TGTGCCAGCAGCCCGAGGGCGACCCAAGGAGTCACAGATACGCAGTATTTT
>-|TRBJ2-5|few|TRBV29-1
CSVPRTNGQETQYF
TGCAGCGTTCCTCGGACTAACGGCCAAGAGACCCAGTACTTC
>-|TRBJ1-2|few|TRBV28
CASSLFSSGSYGYTF
TGTGCCAGCAGTTTGTTCTCGTCGGGTTCCTATGGCTACACCTTC
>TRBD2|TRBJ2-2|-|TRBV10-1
CASSAASGGSVYTGELFF
TGCGCCAGCAGTGCGGCTAGCGGGGGCTCGGTGTACACCGGGGAGCTGTTTTTT
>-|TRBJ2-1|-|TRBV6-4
CASSDKGQGNEQFF
TGTGCCAGCAGTGACAAGGGCCAGGGAAATGAGCAGTTCTTC
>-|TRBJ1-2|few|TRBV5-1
CASSRLGSESTTMAYTF
TGCGCCAGCAGCCGTCTGGGGTCAGAATCGACCACTATGGCCTACACCTTC
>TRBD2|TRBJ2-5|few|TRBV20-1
CSARDPSGFQETQYF
TGCAGTGCTAGAGATCCTAGCGGGTTTCAAGAGACCCAGTACTTC
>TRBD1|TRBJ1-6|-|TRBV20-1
CSAVTGTGSIVLHF
TGCAGTGCTGTTACCGGGACAGGAAGTATAGTCCTCCACTTT
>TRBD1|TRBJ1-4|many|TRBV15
CATSGRQGPREEKLFF
TGTGCCACCAGCGGACGACAGGGCCCTCGGGAGGAAAAACTGTTTTTT
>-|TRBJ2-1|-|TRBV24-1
CATSDNLGGPTSNEQFF
TGTGCCACCAGTGACAACCTAGGGGGACCAACGAGCAATGAGCAGTTCTTC
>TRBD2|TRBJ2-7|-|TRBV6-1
CASSDEPSGRSYEQYF
TGTGCCAGCAGTGACGAGCCTAGCGGGAGGTCCTACGAGCAGTACTTC
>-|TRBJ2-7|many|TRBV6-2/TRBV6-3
CASNLAGFTYEQYF
TGTGCCAGCAATCTAGCTGGGTTCACCTACGAGCAGTACTTC